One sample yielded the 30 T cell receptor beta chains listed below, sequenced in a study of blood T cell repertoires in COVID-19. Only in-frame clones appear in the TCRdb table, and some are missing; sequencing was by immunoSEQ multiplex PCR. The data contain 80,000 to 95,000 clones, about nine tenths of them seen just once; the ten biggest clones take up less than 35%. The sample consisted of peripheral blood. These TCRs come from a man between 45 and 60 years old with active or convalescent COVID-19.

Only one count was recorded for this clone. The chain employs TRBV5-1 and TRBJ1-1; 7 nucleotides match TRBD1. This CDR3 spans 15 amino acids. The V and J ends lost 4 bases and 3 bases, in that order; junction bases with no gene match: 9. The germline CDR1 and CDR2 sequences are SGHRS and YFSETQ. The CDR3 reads CASSLEDRRDTEAFF. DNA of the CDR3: TGCGCCAGCAGCCTAGAGGACAGGCGGGACACTGAAGCTTTCTTT.

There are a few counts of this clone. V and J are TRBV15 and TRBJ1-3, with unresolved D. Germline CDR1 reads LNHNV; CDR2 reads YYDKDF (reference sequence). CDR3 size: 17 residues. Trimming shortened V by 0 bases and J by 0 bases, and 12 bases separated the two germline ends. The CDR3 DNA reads TGTGCCACCAGCAGAGATCTCGGCGGGATCTCTGGAAACACCATATATTTT. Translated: CATSRDLGGISGNTIYF.

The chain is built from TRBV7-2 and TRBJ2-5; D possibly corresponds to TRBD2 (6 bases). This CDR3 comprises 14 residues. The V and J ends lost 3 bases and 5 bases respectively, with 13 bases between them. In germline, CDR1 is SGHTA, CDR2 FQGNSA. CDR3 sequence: CASSLGGEEETQYF. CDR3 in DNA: TGTGCCAGCAGCTTGGGCGGGGAAGAGGAGACCCAGTACTTC.

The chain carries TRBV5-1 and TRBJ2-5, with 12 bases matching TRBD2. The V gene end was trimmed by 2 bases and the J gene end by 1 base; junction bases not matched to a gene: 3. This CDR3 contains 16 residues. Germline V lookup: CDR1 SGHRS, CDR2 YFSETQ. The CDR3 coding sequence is TGCGCCAGCAGCTTTCGGACTAGCGGGGTCCAAGAGACCCAGTACTTC. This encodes CASSFRTSGVQETQYF.

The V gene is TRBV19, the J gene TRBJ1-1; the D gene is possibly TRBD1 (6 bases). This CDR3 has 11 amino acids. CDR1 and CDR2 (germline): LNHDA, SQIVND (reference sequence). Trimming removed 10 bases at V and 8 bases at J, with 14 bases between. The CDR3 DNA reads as TGTGCCACCCGGACAGCGAGGGAAGCTTTCTTT. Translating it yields CATRTAREAFF.

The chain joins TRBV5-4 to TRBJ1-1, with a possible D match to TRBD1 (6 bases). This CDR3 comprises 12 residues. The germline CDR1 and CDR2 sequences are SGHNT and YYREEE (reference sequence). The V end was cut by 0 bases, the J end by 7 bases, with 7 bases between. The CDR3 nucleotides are TGTGCCAGCAGCTTGGACAGGGTTGAAGCTTTCTTT. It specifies CASSLDRVEAFF.

The CDR3 sequence: CASRFNREAFF. In DNA form, the CDR3 reads TGTGCCAGTAGGTTCAACAGGGAAGCTTTCTTT. This chain uses TRBV19 with TRBJ1-1, with D perhaps TRBD1 (5 bases). This CDR3 comprises 11 residues. Germline CDR1 and CDR2: LNHDA and SQIVND (reference sequence). Trimming stripped 6 bases from V and 8 bases from J, with 10 bases between.

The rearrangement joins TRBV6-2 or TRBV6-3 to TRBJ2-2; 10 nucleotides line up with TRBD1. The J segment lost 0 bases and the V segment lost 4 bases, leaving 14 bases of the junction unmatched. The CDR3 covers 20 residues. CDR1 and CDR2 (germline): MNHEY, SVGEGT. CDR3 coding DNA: TGTGCCAGCAGTTCGCATTCTAGGACAGGGGGTAGGACGAACACCGGGGAGCTGTTTTTT. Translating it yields CASSSHSRTGGRTNTGELFF.

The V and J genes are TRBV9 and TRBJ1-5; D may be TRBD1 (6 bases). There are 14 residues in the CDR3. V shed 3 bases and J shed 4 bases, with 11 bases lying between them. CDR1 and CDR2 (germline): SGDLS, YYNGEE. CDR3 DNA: TGTGCCAGCAGCGCAGCAGGGGCTAATCAGCCCCAGCATTTT. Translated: CASSAAGANQPQHF. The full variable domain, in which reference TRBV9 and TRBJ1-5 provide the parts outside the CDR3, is DSGVTQTPKHLITATGQRVTLRCSPRSGDLSVYWYQQSLDQGLQFLIQYYNGEERAKGNILERFSAQQFPDLHSELNLSSLELGDSALYFCASSAAGANQPQHFGDGTRLSIL.

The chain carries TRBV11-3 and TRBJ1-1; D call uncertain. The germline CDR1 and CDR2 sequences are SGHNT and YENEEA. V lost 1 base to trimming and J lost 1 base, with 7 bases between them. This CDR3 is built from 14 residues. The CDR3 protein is CASSLGGGNTEAFF. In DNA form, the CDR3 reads TGTGCCAGCAGCTTAGGAGGCGGGAACACTGAAGCTTTCTTT.

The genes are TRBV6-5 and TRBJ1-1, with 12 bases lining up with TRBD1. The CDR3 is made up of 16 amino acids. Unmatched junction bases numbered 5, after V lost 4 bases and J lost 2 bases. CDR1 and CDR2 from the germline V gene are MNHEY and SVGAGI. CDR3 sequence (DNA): TGTGCCAGCAGTTTGGGACAGGGGGCTATCAACACTGAAGCTTTCTTT. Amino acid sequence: CASSLGQGAINTEAFF.

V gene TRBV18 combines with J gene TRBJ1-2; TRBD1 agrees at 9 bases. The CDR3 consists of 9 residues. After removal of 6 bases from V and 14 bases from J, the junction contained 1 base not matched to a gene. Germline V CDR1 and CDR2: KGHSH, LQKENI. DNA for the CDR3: TGTGCCAGCTCCGGGACAGGGACCTTC. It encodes CASSGTGTF.

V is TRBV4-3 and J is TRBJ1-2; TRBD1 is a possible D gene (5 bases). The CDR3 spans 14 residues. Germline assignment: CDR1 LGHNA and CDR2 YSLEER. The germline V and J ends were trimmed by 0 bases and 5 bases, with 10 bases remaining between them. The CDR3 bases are TGCGCCAGCAGCCAAGAAGCCAGGGTTTATGGCTACACCTTC. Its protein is CASSQEARVYGYTF.

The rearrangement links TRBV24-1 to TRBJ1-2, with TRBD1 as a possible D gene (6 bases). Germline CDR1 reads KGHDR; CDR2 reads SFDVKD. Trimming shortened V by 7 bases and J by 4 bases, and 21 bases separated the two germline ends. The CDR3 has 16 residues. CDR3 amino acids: CATSDANPTGGYGYTF. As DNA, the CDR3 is TGTGCCACCAGCGATGCGAACCCGACAGGAGGCTATGGCTACACCTTC.

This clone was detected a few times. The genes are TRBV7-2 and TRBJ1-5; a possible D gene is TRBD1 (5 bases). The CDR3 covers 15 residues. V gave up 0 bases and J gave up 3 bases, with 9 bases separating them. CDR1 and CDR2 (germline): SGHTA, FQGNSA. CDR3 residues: CASSLARGDNQPQHF. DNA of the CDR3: TGTGCCAGCAGCTTAGCGCGGGGGGACAATCAGCCCCAGCATTTT. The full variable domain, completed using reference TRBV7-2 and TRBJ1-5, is GAGVSQSPSNKVTEKGKDVELRCDPISGHTALYWYRQSLGQGLEFLIYFQGNSAPDKSGLPSDRFSAERTGGSVSTLTIQRTQQEDSAVYLCASSLARGDNQPQHFGDGTRLSIL.

CDR3 DNA sequence: TGCGCCAGCAGCCAAGATATCAGAAACACTGAAGCTTTCTTT. This sequence encodes CASSQDIRNTEAFF. This chain uses TRBV4-3 with TRBJ1-1; unclear D gene. Trimming took off 0 bases at V and 2 bases at J, with 7 bases between the two ends. The CDR3 has 14 residues. The germline V gene has CDR1 LGHNA and CDR2 YSLEER.

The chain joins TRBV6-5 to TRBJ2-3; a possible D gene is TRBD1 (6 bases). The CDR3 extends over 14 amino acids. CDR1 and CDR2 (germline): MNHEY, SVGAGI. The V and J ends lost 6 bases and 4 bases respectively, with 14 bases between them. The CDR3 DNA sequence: TGTGCCAGCAGCCATGACAGGAGGCCAGATACGCAGTATTTT. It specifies CASSHDRRPDTQYF.

The CDR3 sequence: CASSLQAGGYNEQFF. DNA of the CDR3: TGTGCCAGCAGTTTACAAGCGGGGGGTTACAATGAGCAGTTCTTC. V usage is TRBV27 and J usage is TRBJ2-1, with 9 bases aligning to TRBD2. V shed 2 bases and J 4 bases; nucleotides not matched to a gene: 3. The CDR3 contains 15 residues. Germline V gives CDR1 MNHEY, CDR2 SMNVEV (reference sequence).

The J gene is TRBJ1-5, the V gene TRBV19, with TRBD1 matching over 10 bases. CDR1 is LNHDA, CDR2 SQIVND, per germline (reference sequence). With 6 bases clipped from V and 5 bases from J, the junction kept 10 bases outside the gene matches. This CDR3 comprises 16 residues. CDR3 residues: CASRGTGQGPDQPQHF. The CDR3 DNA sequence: TGTGCCAGTAGGGGGACGGGACAGGGGCCGGATCAGCCCCAGCATTTT.

CDR3 residues: CASNWDRETDTQYF. The CDR3 region has the DNA TGTGCCAGCAATTGGGACAGGGAGACAGATACGCAGTATTTT. The chain joins TRBV2 to TRBJ2-3, with 9 bases aligning to TRBD1. CDR3 length: 14 residues. V lost 7 bases and J lost 3; bases outside the gene matches: 5. The germline V gene encodes CDR1 SNHLY and CDR2 FYNNEI.

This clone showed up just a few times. CDR3 protein: CASSQNTGTGGYSSVSPLHF. The CDR3, as DNA: TGCGCCAGCAGCCAGAATACCGGGACAGGGGGCTACTCAAGTGTTTCACCCCTCCACTTT. The genes are TRBV4-1 and TRBJ1-6; TRBD1 aligns across 12 bases. V dropped 3 bases and J dropped 9; count of bases not matched to a gene: 18. The CDR3 spans 20 residues. Germline CDR1 MGHRA, CDR2 YSYEKL.

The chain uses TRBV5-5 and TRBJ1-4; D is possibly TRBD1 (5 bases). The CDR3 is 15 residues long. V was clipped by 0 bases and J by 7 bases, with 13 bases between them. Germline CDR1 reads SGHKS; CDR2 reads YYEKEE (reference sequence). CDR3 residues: CASSLDLGGVEKLFF. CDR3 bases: TGTGCCAGCAGCTTGGACCTAGGAGGGGTTGAAAAACTGTTTTTT.

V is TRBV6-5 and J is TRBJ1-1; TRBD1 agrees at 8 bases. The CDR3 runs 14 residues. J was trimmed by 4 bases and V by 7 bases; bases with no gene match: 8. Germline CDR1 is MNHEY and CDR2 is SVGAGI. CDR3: CASNPRGPVTEAFF. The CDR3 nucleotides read TGTGCCAGCAATCCCAGGGGGCCTGTCACTGAAGCTTTCTTT.

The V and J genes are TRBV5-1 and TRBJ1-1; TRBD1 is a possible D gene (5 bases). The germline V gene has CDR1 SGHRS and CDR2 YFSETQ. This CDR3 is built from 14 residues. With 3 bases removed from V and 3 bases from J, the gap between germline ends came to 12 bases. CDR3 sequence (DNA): TGCGCCAGCAGCTCCCCCTCGGGGGACACTGAAGCTTTCTTT. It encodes CASSSPSGDTEAFF.

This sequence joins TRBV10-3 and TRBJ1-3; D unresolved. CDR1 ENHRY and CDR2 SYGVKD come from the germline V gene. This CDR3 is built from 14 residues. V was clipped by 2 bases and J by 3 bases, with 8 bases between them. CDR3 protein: CAISEPGFGNTIYF. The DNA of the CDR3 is TGTGCCATCAGTGAGCCGGGATTTGGAAACACCATATATTTT.

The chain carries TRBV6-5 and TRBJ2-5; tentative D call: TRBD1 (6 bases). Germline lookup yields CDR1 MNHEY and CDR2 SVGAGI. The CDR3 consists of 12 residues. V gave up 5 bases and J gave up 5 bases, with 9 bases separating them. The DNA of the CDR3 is TGTGCCAGCAGTAACAGGGATGAGACCCAGTACTTC. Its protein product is CASSNRDETQYF.

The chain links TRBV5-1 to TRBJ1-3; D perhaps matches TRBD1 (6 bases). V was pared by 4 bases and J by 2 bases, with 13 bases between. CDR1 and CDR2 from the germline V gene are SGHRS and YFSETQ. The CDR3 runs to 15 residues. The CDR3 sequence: CASSTAGTTGNTIYF. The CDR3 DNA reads TGCGCCAGCAGCACGGCCGGGACAACTGGAAACACCATATATTTT.

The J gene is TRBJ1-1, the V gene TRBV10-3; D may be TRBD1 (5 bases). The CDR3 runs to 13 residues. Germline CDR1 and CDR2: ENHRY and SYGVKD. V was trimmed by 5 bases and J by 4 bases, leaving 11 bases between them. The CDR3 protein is CAISPRALTEAFF. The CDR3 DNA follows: TGTGCCATCAGTCCCAGGGCTCTCACTGAAGCTTTCTTT.

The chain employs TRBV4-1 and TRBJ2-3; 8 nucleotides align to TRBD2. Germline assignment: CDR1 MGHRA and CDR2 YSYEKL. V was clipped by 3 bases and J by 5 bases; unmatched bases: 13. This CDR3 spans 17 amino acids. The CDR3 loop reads CASSQSRGGGGVDTQYF. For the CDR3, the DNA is TGCGCCAGCAGCCAGAGCCGGGGGGGTGGGGGCGTAGATACGCAGTATTTT.

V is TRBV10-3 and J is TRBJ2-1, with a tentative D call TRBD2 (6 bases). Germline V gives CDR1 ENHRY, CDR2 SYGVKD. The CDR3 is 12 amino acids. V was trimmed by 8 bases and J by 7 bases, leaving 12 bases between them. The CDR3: CAIGTPWNEQFF. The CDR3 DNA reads TGTGCCATCGGGACTCCTTGGAATGAGCAGTTCTTC.